This note documents a single T cell receptor (beta chain) sequence. This specimen comes from a study of T cell responses to AZD1222 COVID-19 vaccine. Clones were sequenced by immunoSEQ multiplex PCR, and TCRdb holds only the in-frame ones, with some missing. The profile shows around 100,000 clones, about 85% of them singletons. The CDR3 has 12 residues. Trimming took off 5 bases at V and 3 bases at J, with 7 bases between the two ends. The germline CDR1 and CDR2 sequences are MDHEN and SYDVKM. Timing groups of about 4 and about 12 weeks for second doses were pooled. Sequenced here: peripheral blood, sampled 28 days after the second AZD1222 dose. This TCR came from an adult who received the AZD1222 COVID-19 vaccine. V and J are TRBV28 and TRBJ1-1; D gene uncertain. The chain's CDR3 is CASSTSDTEAFF. The CDR3 DNA reads TGTGCCAGCAGTACATCCGACACTGAAGCTTTCTTT.